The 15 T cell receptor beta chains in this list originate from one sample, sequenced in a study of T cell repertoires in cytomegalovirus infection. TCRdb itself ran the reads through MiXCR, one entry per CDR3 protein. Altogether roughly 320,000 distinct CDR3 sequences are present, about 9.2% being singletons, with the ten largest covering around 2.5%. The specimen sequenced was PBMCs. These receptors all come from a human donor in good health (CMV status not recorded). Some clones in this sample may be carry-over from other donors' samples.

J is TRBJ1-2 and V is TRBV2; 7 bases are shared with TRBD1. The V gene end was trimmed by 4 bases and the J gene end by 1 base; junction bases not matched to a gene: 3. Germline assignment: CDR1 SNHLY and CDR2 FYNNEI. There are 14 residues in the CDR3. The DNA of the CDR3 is TGTGCCAGCAGTGGGACAGGCTATAACTATGGCTACACCTTC. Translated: CASSGTGYNYGYTF.

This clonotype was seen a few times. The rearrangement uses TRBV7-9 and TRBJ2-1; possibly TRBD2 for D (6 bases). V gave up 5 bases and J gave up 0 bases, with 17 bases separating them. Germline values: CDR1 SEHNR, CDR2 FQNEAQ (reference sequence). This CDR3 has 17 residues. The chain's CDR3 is CASSPMGGLSSYNEQFF. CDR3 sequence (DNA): TGTGCCAGCAGCCCCATGGGGGGACTTAGCTCCTACAATGAGCAGTTCTTC.

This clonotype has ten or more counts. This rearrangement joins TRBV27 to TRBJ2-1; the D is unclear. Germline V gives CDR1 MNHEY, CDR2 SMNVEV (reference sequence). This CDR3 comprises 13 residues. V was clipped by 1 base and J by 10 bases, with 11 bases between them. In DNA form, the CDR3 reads TGTGCCAGCAGTTTATACCCAGCCCTAGAGCAGTTCTTC. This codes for CASSLYPALEQFF.

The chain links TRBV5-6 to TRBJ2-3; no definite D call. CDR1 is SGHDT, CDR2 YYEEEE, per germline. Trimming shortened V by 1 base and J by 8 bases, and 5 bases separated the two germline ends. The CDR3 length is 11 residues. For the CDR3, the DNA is TGTGCCAGCAGCTTGTCCCGTACGCAGTATTTT. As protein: CASSLSRTQYF.

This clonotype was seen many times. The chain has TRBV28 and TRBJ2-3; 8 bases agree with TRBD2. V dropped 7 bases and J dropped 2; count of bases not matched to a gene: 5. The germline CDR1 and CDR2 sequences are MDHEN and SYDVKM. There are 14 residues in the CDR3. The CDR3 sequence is CASNAGLVTDTQYF. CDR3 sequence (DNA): TGTGCCAGCAACGCGGGACTAGTCACAGATACGCAGTATTTT.

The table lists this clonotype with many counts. CDR3 DNA: TGTGCCAGCAGTTTAAACTCCTTCGGGGGGGCGGATGGCTACACCTTC. It is translated as CASSLNSFGGADGYTF. The chain uses TRBV27 and TRBJ1-2, with TRBD1 as a possible D gene (6 bases). Germline V gene data show CDR1 as MNHEY and CDR2 as SMNVEV (reference sequence). This CDR3 is built from 16 residues. V lost 2 bases, J lost 6 bases, and 19 bases lay in between.

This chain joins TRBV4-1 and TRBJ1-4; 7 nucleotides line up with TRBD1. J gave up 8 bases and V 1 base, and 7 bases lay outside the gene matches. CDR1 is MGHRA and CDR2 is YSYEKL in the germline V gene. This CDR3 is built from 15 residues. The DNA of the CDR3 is TGCGCCAGCAGCCAAGGACAGGGTAGAGGGGAAAAACTGTTTTTT. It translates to CASSQGQGRGEKLFF.

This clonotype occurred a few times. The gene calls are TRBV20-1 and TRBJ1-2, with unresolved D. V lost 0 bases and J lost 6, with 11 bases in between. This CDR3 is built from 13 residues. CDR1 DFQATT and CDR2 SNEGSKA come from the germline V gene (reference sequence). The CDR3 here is CSARETLLHGYTF. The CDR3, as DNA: TGCAGTGCTAGAGAAACCTTATTGCATGGCTACACCTTC.

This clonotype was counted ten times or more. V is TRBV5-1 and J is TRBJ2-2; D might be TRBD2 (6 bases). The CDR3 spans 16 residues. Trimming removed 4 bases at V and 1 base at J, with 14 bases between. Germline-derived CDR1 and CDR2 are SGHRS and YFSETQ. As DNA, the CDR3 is TGCGCCAGCAGCCAGACCGGGACTCGGAACACCGGGGAGCTGTTTTTT. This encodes CASSQTGTRNTGELFF.

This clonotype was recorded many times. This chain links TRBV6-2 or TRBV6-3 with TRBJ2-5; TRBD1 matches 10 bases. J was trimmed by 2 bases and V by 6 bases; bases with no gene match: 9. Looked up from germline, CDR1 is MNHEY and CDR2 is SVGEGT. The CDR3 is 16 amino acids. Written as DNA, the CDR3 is TGTGCCAGCAGCGTATGGACAGGGGGGGATCAAGAGACCCAGTACTTC. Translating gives CASSVWTGGDQETQYF.

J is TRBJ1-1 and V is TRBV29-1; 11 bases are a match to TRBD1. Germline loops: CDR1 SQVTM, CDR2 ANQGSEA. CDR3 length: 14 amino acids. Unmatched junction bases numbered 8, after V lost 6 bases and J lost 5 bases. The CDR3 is CSVDPRDRGTEAFF. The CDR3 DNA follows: TGCAGCGTCGACCCCCGGGACAGGGGGACTGAAGCTTTCTTT.

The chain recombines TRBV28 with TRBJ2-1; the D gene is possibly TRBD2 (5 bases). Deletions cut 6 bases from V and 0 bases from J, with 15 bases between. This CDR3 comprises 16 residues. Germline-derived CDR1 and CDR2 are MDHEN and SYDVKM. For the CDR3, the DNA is TGTGCCAGCAGGGGGATGAGGGCCGTCTCCTACAATGAGCAGTTCTTC. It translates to CASRGMRAVSYNEQFF. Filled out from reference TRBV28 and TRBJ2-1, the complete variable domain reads DVKVTQSSRYLVKRTGEKVFLECVQDMDHENMFWYRQDPGLGLRLIYFSYDVKMKEKGDIPEGYSVSREKKERFSLILESASTNQTSMYLCASRGMRAVSYNEQFFGPGTRLTVL.

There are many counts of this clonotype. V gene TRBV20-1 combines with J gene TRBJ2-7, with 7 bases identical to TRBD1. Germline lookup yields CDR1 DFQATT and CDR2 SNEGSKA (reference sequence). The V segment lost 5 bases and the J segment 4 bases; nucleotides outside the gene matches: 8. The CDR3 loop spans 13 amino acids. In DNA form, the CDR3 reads TGCAGTGCTTCCACAGGGGACCCTTACGAGCAGTACGTC. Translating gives CSASTGDPYEQYV.

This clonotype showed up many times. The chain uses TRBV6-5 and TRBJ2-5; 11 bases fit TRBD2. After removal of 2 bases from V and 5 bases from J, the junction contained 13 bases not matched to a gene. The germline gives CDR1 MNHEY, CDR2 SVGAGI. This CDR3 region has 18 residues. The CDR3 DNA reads TGTGCCAGCAGTTACCGGAGTAGCGGGGGGGCCCCGGGGGAGACCCAGTACTTC. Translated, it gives CASSYRSSGGAPGETQYF.

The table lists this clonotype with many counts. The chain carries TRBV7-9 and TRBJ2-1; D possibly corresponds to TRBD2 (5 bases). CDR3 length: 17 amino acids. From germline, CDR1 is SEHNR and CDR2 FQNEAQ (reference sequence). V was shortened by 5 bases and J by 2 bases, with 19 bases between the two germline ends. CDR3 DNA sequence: TGTGCCAGCAGCGACCCACGGGGAGTTACCCCCTACAATGAGCAGTTCTTC. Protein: CASSDPRGVTPYNEQFF.